Below, one T cell receptor beta chain is given with its context. The sample is drawn from a study of blood T cell repertoires in COVID-19. Study-wide background: Specimens from acute and convalescent COVID-19 originated in the United States, Italy and Spain. The cDNA or gDNA used as material had been derived from T cells, B-cell-depleted T cells, or PBMCs.

The authors' processing: Estimation of nucleated cell counts relied on the amplification of reference gene primers. Produced via immunoSEQ multiplex PCR; TCRdb's table is partial and in-frame only. The V and J calls and the clone size are those of that table, but D and trimming were determined from the DNA. The sample has about 360,000 clones, around 86% seen once. Germline V gives CDR1 SNHLY, CDR2 FYNNEI. The CDR3 consists of 15 residues. With 3 bases removed from V and 0 bases from J, the gap between germline ends came to 12 bases. The chain uses TRBV2 and TRBJ2-7, with D possibly TRBD2 on 5 matching bases. The specimen was peripheral blood. The origin of this receptor is a human donor in a cohort sampled during active COVID-19. CDR3 DNA: TGTGCCAGCAGTGAGGCGGGTGGCAGCTCCTACGAGCAGTACTTC. It yields the protein CASSEAGGSSYEQYF.